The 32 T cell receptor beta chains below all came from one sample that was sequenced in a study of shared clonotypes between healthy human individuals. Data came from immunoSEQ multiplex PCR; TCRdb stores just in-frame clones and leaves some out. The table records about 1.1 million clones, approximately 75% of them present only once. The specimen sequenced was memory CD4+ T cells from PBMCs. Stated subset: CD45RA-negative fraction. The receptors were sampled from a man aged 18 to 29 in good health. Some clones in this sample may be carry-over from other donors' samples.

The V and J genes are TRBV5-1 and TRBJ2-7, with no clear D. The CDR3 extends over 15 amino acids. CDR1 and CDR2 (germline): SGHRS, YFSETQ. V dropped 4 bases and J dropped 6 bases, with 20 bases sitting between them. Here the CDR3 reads CASSPRTNPVGEQYF. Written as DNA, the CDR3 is TGCGCCAGCAGCCCTAGGACCAATCCAGTAGGCGAGCAGTACTTC. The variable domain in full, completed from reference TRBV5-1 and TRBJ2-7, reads KAGVTQTPRYLIKTRGQQVTLSCSPISGHRSVSWYQQTPGQGLQFLFEYFSETQRNKGNFPGRFSGRQFSNSRSEMNVSTLELGDSALYLCASSPRTNPVGEQYFGPGTRLTVT.

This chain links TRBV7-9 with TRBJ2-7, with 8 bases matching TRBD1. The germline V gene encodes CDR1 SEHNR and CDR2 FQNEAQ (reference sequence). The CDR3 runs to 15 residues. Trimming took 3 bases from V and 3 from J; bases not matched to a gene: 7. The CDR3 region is CASSLTGVPYYEQYF. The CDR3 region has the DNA TGTGCCAGCAGCTTGACAGGGGTTCCCTACTACGAGCAGTACTTC.

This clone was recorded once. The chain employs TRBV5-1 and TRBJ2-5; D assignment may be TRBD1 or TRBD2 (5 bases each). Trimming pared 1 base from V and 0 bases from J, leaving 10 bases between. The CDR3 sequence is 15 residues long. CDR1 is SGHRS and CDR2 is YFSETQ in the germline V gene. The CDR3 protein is CASSLRGVNQETQYF. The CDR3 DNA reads TGCGCCAGCAGCTTGCGAGGGGTGAACCAAGAGACCCAGTACTTC.

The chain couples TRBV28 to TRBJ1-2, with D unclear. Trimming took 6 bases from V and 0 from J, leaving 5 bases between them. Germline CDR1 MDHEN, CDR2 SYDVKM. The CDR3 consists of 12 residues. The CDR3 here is CASSWTNYGYTF. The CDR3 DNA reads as TGTGCCAGCAGCTGGACTAACTATGGCTACACCTTC.

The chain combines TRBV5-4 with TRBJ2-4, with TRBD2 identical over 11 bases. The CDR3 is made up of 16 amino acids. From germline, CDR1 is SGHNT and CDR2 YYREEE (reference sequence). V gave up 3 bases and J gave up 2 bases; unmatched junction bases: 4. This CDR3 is CASSSTSGSTKNIQYF. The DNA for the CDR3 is TGTGCCAGCAGCTCTACTAGCGGGAGTACCAAAAACATTCAGTACTTC.

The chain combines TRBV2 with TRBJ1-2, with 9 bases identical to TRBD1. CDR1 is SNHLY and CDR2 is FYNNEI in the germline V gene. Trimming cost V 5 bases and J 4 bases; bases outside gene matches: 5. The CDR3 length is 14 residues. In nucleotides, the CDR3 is TGTGCCAGCAGTAAGGGACAGGGCGGCTATGGCTACACCTTC. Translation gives CASSKGQGGYGYTF.

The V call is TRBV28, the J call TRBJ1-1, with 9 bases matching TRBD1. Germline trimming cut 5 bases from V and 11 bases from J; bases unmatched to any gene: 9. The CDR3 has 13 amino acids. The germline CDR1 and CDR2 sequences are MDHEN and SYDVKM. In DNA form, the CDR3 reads TGTGCCAGCAGTCCAGACAGGGGGACGTCGGCTTTCTTT. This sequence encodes CASSPDRGTSAFF.

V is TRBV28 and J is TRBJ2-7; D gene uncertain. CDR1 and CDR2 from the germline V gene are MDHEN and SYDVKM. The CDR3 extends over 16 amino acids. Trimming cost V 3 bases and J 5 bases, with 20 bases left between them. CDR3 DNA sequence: TGTGCCAGCAGTTTGAACGGCGGTAGAAGTGTCCACGAGCAGTACTTC. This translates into CASSLNGGRSVHEQYF. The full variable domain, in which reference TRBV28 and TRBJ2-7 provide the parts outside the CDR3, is DVKVTQSSRYLVKRTGEKVFLECVQDMDHENMFWYRQDPGLGLRLIYFSYDVKMKEKGDIPEGYSVSREKKERFSLILESASTNQTSMYLCASSLNGGRSVHEQYFGPGTRLTVT.

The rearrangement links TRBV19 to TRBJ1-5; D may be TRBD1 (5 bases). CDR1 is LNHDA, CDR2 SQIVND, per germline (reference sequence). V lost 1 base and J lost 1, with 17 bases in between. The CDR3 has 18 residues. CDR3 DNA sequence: TGTGCCAGTAGTATAGGCGCCCCAGGGTCGGCGAGCAATCAGCCCCAGCATTTT. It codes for CASSIGAPGSASNQPQHF. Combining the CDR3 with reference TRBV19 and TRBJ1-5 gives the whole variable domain DGGITQSPKYLFRKEGQNVTLSCEQNLNHDAMYWYRQDPGQGLRLIYYSQIVNDFQKGDIAEGYSVSREKKESFPLTVTSAQKNPTAFYLCASSIGAPGSASNQPQHFGDGTRLSIL.

The CDR3: CASSPQGGTDTQYF. CDR3 nucleotides: TGTGCCAGCTCACCACAAGGGGGGACAGATACGCAGTATTTT. V and J are TRBV18 and TRBJ2-3; D assignment may be TRBD1 or TRBD2 (6 bases each). The CDR3 covers 14 residues. V lost 1 base and J 3 bases, leaving 8 bases between the germline ends. From germline, CDR1 is KGHSH and CDR2 LQKENI.

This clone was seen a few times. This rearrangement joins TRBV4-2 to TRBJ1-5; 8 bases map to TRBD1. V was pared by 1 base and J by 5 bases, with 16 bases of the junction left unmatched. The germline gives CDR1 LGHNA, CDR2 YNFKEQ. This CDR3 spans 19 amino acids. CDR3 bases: TGTGCCAGCAGCCAAGTTCTTTCCGTGGACAGGGCCCTTGATCAGCCCCAGCATTTT. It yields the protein CASSQVLSVDRALDQPQHF.

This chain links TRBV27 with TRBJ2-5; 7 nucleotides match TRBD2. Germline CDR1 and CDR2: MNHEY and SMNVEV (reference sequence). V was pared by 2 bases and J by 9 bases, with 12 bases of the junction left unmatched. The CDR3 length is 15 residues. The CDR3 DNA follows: TGTGCCAGCAGTTTAGCGAGCGGGATTAATGGCGCCCAGTACTTC. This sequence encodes CASSLASGINGAQYF.

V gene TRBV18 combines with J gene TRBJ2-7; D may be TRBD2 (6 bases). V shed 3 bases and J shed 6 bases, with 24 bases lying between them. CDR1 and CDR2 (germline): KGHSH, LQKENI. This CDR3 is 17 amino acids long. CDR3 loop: CASSPLGGSASIGEQYF. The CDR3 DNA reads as TGTGCCAGCTCACCTCTTGGGGGGTCAGCGTCCATCGGCGAGCAGTACTTC.

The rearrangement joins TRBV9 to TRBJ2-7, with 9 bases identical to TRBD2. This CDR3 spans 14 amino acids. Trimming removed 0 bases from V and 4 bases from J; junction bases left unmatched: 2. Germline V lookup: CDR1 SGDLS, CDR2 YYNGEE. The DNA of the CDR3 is TGTGCCAGCAGCGTAGCTACTAGCGGGTACGAGCAGTACTTC. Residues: CASSVATSGYEQYF.

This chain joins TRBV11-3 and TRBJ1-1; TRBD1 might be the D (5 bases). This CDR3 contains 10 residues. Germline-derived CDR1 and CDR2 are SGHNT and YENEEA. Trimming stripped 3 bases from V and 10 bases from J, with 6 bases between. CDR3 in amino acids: CASSLGRAFF. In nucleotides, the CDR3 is TGTGCCAGCAGCTTGGGACGAGCTTTCTTT.

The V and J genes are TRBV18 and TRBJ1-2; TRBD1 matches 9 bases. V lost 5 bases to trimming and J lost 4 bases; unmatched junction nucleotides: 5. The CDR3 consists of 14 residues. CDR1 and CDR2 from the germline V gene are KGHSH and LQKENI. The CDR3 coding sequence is TGTGCCAGCTCAGGGACAGGGCCCGCCTATGGCTACACCTTC. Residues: CASSGTGPAYGYTF.

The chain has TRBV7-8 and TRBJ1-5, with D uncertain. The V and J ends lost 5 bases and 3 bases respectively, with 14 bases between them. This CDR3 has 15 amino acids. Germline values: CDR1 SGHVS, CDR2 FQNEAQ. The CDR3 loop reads CASSPGRQFNQPQHF. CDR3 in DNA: TGTGCCAGCAGCCCGGGGAGGCAGTTCAATCAGCCCCAGCATTTT.

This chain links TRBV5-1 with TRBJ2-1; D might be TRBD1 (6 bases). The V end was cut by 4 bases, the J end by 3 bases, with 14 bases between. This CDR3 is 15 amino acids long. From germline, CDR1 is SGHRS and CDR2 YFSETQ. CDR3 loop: CASSAGTTSYNEQFF. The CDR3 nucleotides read TGCGCCAGCAGCGCCGGGACAACCAGCTACAATGAGCAGTTCTTC.

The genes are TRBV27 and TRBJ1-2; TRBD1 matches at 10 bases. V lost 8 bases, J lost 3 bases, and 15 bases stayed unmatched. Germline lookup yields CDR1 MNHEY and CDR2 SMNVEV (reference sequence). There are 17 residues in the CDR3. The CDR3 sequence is CASRRGQGVRLDYGYTF. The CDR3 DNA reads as TGTGCCAGCCGCCGTGGACAGGGGGTAAGGTTGGACTATGGCTACACCTTC.

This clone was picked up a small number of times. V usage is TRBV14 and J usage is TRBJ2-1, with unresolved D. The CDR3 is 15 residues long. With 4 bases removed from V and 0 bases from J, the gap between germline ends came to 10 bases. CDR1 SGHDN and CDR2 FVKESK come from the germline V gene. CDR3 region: CASSLTDLSYNEQFF. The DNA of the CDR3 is TGTGCCAGCAGCCTCACAGATCTCTCCTACAATGAGCAGTTCTTC.

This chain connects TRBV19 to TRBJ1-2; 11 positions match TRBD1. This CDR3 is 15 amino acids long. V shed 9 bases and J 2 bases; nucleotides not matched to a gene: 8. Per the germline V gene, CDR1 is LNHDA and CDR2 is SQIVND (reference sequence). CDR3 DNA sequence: TGTGCCAGCACCGACGGGACAGGGGGAAACTATGGCTACACCTTC. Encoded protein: CASTDGTGGNYGYTF.

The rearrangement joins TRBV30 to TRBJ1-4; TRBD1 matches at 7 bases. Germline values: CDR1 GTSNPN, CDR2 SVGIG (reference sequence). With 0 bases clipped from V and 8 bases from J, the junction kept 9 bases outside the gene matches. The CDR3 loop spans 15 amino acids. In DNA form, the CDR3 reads TGTGCCTGGAGTGTATCAAGAACAGGGGTCGAAAAACTGTTTTTT. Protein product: CAWSVSRTGVEKLFF.

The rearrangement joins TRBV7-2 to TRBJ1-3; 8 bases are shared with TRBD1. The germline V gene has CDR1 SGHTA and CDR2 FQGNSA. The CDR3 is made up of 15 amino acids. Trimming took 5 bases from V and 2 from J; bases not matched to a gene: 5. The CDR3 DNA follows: TGTGCCAGCAGCGCGACGACAGGGGCTGGAAACACCATATATTTT. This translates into CASSATTGAGNTIYF.

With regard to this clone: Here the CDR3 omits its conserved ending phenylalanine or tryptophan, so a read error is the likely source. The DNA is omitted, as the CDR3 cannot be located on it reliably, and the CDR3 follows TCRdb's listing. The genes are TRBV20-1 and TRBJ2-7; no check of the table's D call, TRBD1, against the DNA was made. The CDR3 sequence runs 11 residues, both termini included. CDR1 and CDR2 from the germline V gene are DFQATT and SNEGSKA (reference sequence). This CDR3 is CSASEGDRKPL.

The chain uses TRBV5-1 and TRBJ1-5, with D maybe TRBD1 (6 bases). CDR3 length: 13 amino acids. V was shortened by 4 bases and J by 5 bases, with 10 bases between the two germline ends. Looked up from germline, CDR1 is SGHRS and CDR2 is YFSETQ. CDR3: CASSDEGDQPQHF. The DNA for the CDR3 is TGCGCCAGCAGCGACGAGGGGGATCAGCCCCAGCATTTT.

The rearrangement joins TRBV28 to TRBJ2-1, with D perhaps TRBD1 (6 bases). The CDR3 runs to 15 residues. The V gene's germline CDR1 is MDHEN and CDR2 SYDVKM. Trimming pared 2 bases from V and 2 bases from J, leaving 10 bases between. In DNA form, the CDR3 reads TGTGCCAGCAGTTTACAGGGGACCACCTACAATGAGCAGTTCTTC. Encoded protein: CASSLQGTTYNEQFF.

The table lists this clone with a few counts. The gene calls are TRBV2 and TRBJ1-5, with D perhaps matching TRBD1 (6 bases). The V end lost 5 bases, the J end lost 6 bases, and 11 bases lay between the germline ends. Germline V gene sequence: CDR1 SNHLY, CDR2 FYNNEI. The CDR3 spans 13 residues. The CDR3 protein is CASSRAGAQPQHF. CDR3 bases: TGTGCCAGCAGTAGGGCAGGGGCTCAGCCCCAGCATTTT. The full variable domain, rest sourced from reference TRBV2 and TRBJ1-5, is EPEVTQTPSHQVTQMGQEVILRCVPISNHLYFYWYRQILGQKVEFLVSFYNNEISEKSEIFDDQFSVERPDGSNFTLKIRSTKLEDSAMYFCASSRAGAQPQHFGDGTRLSIL.

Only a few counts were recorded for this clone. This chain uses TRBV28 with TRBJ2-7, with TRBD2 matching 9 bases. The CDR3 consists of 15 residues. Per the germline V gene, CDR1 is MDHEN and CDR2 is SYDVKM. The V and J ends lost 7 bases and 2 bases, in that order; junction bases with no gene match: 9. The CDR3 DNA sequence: TGTGCCAGCACCCTAAGCGGGAGGCTGCCCTACGAGCAGTACTTC. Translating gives CASTLSGRLPYEQYF.

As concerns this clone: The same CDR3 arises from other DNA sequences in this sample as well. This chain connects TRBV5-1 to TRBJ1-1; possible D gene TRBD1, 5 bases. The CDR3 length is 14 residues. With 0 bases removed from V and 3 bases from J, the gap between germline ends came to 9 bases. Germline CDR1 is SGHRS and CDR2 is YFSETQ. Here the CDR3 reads CASSLEAGYTEAFF. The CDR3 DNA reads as TGCGCCAGCAGCTTGGAGGCAGGGTACACTGAAGCTTTCTTT.

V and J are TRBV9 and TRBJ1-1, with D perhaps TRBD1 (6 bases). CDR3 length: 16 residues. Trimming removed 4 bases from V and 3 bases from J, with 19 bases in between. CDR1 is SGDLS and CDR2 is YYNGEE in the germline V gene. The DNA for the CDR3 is TGTGCCAGCAGCCCCTTGGGGGCTACTGGGGACACTGAAGCTTTCTTT. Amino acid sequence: CASSPLGATGDTEAFF. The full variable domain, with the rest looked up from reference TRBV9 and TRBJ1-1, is DSGVTQTPKHLITATGQRVTLRCSPRSGDLSVYWYQQSLDQGLQFLIQYYNGEERAKGNILERFSAQQFPDLHSELNLSSLELGDSALYFCASSPLGATGDTEAFFGQGTRLTVV.

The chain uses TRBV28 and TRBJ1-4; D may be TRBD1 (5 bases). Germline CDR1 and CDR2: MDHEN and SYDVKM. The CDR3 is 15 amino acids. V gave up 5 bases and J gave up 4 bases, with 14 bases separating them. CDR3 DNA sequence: TGTGCCAGCAGTAGGTCGCGGGGCTTTAATGAAAAACTGTTTTTT. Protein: CASSRSRGFNEKLFF.

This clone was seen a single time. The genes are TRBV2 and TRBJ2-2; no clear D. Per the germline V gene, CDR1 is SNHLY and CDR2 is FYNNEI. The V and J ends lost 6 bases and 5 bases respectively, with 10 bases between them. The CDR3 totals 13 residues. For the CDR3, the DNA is TGTGCCAGCAGCCGAGAGGCGACCGGGGAGCTGTTTTTT. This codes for CASSREATGELFF. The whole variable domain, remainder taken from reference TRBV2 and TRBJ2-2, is EPEVTQTPSHQVTQMGQEVILRCVPISNHLYFYWYRQILGQKVEFLVSFYNNEISEKSEIFDDQFSVERPDGSNFTLKIRSTKLEDSAMYFCASSREATGELFFGEGSRLTVL.